The T cell receptor beta chain described here comes from a study of T-cell reconstitution after alpha-beta-depleted transplantation in children. This clonotype was detected once. From germline, CDR1 is GTSNPN and CDR2 SVGIG (reference sequence). The CDR3 runs to 15 residues. Trimming shortened V by 8 bases and J by 4 bases, and 21 bases separated the two germline ends. Unique molecular identifiers were incorporated when the TCRbeta library was constructed. One entry per CDR3 protein results from TCRdb running MiXCR on the PCR reads. This table holds about 900,000 distinct CDR3 sequences, about 29% found once.

The TCR was taken from a boy younger than two who had a stem cell transplant for SCID, so the T cells may come from the graft donor. The J gene is TRBJ2-1, the V gene TRBV30; D is unclear. Sequencing used PBMCs, mostly from graft donor cells, obtained 360 days after TCRalphabeta/CD19-depleted stem cell transplant. The CDR3 here is CALVEHPQRYNEQFF. CDR3 DNA: TGTGCCCTGGTTGAACACCCACAGAGGTACAATGAGCAGTTCTTC.